Following are 16 T cell receptor beta chains from one sample sequenced in a study of long-term antiretroviral therapy in people with HIV. An immunoSEQ assay, version v3.0, was performed at survey level. The repertoire was sequenced with immunoSEQ multiplex PCR; TCRdb's copy has only in-frame clones and lacks some. Of roughly 22,000 clones in the sample, 65% to 90% were seen once. The sequencing used unsorted PBMCs, collected 3 years after starting antiretroviral therapy. These receptors were taken from a man aged 45-65 years with HIV.

The chain combines TRBV27 with TRBJ2-3, with 15 bases that match TRBD2. The ends lost 7 bases at V and 2 bases at J; junction bases unmatched: 10. Germline V gene lookup returns CDR1 MNHEY and CDR2 SMNVEV (reference sequence). The CDR3 is 18 amino acids. The CDR3 loop is CASTSRTSGRAPTDTQYF. In DNA, the CDR3 is TGTGCCAGCACCTCCAGGACTAGCGGGAGGGCCCCCACAGATACGCAGTATTTT.

V gene TRBV2 combines with J gene TRBJ2-1; 8 nucleotides line up with TRBD1. The germline V gene encodes CDR1 SNHLY and CDR2 FYNNEI. The CDR3 totals 16 residues. V dropped 2 bases and J dropped 0; count of bases not matched to a gene: 3. CDR3 protein: CASSEPQGVSYNEQFF. Here the CDR3 DNA reads TGTGCCAGCAGTGAACCACAGGGGGTCTCCTACAATGAGCAGTTCTTC.

CDR3 nucleotide sequence: TGCGCCAGCAGCTTGCGGCAGACCTCGAACACCGGGGAGCTGTTTTTT. This gives the protein CASSLRQTSNTGELFF. The rearrangement uses TRBV5-1 and TRBJ2-2; D gene unclear. This CDR3 has 16 residues. Trimming removed 1 base from V and 0 bases from J, with 10 bases in between. In germline, CDR1 is SGHRS, CDR2 YFSETQ. Based on the CDR3 plus reference TRBV5-1 and TRBJ2-2, the full variable domain is KAGVTQTPRYLIKTRGQQVTLSCSPISGHRSVSWYQQTPGQGLQFLFEYFSETQRNKGNFPGRFSGRQFSNSRSEMNVSTLELGDSALYLCASSLRQTSNTGELFFGEGSRLTVL.

The chain is built from TRBV10-1 and TRBJ2-7; the D is unclear. V lost 5 bases and J 6 bases, leaving 17 bases between the germline ends. Germline values: CDR1 WNHNN, CDR2 SYGVQD (reference sequence). This CDR3 spans 14 amino acids. CDR3 DNA: TGCGCCAGCAGTCCGAGGACCTTGACTTCCGAGCAGTACTTC. As protein: CASSPRTLTSEQYF.

The chain combines TRBV10-2 with TRBJ2-5; 10 bases fit TRBD2. Germline lookup yields CDR1 WSHSY and CDR2 SAAADI. This CDR3 has 15 residues. V was clipped by 7 bases and J by 0 bases; unmatched bases: 5. This chain's CDR3 is CASTPSGGYQETQYF. CDR3 coding DNA: TGCGCCAGCACTCCTAGCGGGGGCTACCAAGAGACCCAGTACTTC.

The V call is TRBV5-4, the J call TRBJ1-1, with D possibly being TRBD1 (6 bases). V lost 0 bases, J lost 9 bases, and 15 bases lay in between. Germline CDR1 reads SGHNT; CDR2 reads YYREEE (reference sequence). CDR3 length: 14 amino acids. CDR3 coding DNA: TGTGCCAGCAGCTTGGAAAGGGGGGGCTTTAAAGCTTTCTTT. This codes for CASSLERGGFKAFF.

The gene calls are TRBV11-2 and TRBJ2-7, with 9 bases matching TRBD1. Losses at the gene ends were 0 bases for V and 3 bases for J; bases not matched to a gene: 9. The CDR3 covers 17 residues. Germline CDR1 reads SGHAT; CDR2 reads FQNNGV. This CDR3 reads CASSLDPGTGNFYEQYF. CDR3 bases: TGTGCCAGCAGCTTAGATCCCGGGACAGGGAACTTCTACGAGCAGTACTTC.

This clone was found once. The rearrangement links TRBV11-2 to TRBJ2-7, with D unclear. The CDR3 is 15 residues long. Germline V CDR1 and CDR2: SGHAT, FQNNGV. The V end lost 1 base, the J end lost 2 bases, and 12 bases lay between the germline ends. CDR3 DNA: TGTGCCAGCAGCTTAGCGGTCGACGGCACCTACGAGCAGTACTTC. This gives the protein CASSLAVDGTYEQYF.

The chain recombines TRBV28 with TRBJ1-4; a weak D match, TRBD1 (6 bases). Germline V gives CDR1 MDHEN, CDR2 SYDVKM. There are 17 residues in the CDR3. V lost 4 bases and J lost 4, with 19 bases in between. CDR3 region: CASSSLTGTSSNEKLFF. The CDR3 nucleotides are TGTGCCAGCAGTTCACTAACCGGGACATCGAGTAATGAAAAACTGTTTTTT.

As concerns this clone: Relative to the germline gene, one junction end is altered; a read error may explain this. This sequence joins TRBV7-7 and TRBJ1-6, with 9 bases matching TRBD1. This CDR3 region has 16 residues. From germline, CDR1 is SSHAT and CDR2 FNYEAQ (reference sequence). The CDR3 DNA reads TGTGCTAGCAGCTTAATGAAGGGACAGGGAAATTCACCCCTCCACTTT. It translates to CASSLMKGQGNSPLHF.

In this sample, this clone turned up a few times. The V call is TRBV28, the J call TRBJ1-5; no reliable D call. Trimming cost V 2 bases and J 3 bases, with 11 bases left between them. The CDR3 is 15 residues long. Germline-derived CDR1 and CDR2 are MDHEN and SYDVKM. CDR3 region: CASSLNVRYNQPQHF. CDR3 bases: TGTGCCAGCAGTTTAAATGTCCGATACAATCAGCCCCAGCATTTT. Variable domain in full (rest from reference TRBV28 and TRBJ1-5): DVKVTQSSRYLVKRTGEKVFLECVQDMDHENMFWYRQDPGLGLRLIYFSYDVKMKEKGDIPEGYSVSREKKERFSLILESASTNQTSMYLCASSLNVRYNQPQHFGDGTRLSIL.

This clone was seen only once. The chain carries TRBV6-5 and TRBJ1-1; D is uncertain. V lost 0 bases, J lost 1 base, and 12 bases lay in between. CDR3 size: 16 residues. The germline V gene encodes CDR1 MNHEY and CDR2 SVGAGI. The CDR3 nucleotides read TGTGCCAGCAGTTACTCGACACGGGCAGGGAACACTGAAGCTTTCTTT. It encodes CASSYSTRAGNTEAFF.

The chain uses TRBV2 and TRBJ2-7, with unresolved D. The CDR3 covers 14 residues. Trimming removed 4 bases from V and 3 bases from J, with 13 bases in between. Germline assignment: CDR1 SNHLY and CDR2 FYNNEI. As DNA, the CDR3 is TGTGCCAGCAGTGTCACCCGGCCTTTCTACGAGCAGTACTTC. Protein product: CASSVTRPFYEQYF.

This clone was detected only a few times. V and J are TRBV11-2 and TRBJ2-7; the match to TRBD2 covers 8 bases. Germline lookup yields CDR1 SGHAT and CDR2 FQNNGV. The CDR3 runs to 15 residues. Trimming took 4 bases from V and 5 from J; bases not matched to a gene: 10. The CDR3 spells CASSSSGGPYHEQYF. CDR3 sequence (DNA): TGTGCCAGCAGCTCCTCGGGAGGGCCCTACCACGAGCAGTACTTC.

The gene calls are TRBV27 and TRBJ2-7, with 7 positions matching TRBD2. Unmatched junction bases numbered 8, after V lost 2 bases and J lost 1 base. This CDR3 comprises 16 residues. The germline gives CDR1 MNHEY, CDR2 SMNVEV (reference sequence). The chain's CDR3 is CASSLNGLAVSYEQYF. In nucleotides, the CDR3 is TGTGCCAGCAGTTTAAACGGGCTAGCGGTATCCTACGAGCAGTACTTC.

The rearrangement joins TRBV30 to TRBJ1-1; the D is unclear. The germline V and J ends were trimmed by 3 bases and 0 bases, with 14 bases remaining between them. The CDR3 is 15 residues long. Germline CDR1 is GTSNPN and CDR2 is SVGIG (reference sequence). CDR3 in DNA: TGTGCCTGGAGGTCAGGTAGACGGGTGAACACTGAAGCTTTCTTT. It is translated as CAWRSGRRVNTEAFF.